This TCR beta chain was identified in a study of T-cell memory formation after mild COVID-19. Turning to the study itself: The study found TCR clusters largely donor specific.

TCRdb itself ran the 5' RACE reads through MiXCR, one entry per CDR3 protein. Seen here are just under 350,000 distinct CDR3 sequences, approximately 12% observed once, and the top ten hold about 22%. This CDR3 contains 15 residues. The V gene's germline CDR1 is SGHNT and CDR2 YYREEE (reference sequence). V was shortened by 4 bases and J by 4 bases, with 14 bases between the two germline ends. Comment on this clonotype: Its antigen is unidentified.

Study observations and caveats: A balance of CD4 and CD8 characterized clones contracting day 15 to 85, whereas later expanders leaned CD4+.

The origin of this receptor is a man between 18 and 35 years old who had mild COVID-19 (a few samples of this study predate the infection). Cell type and time point are not known. Sample: PBMCs or a T cell subset sorted from them (not recorded which). The chain combines TRBV5-4 with TRBJ2-2, with D possibly TRBD1 on 7 matching bases. The CDR3 loop reads CASSTRQGGTGELFF. DNA for the CDR3: TGTGCCAGCAGCACCAGACAGGGAGGCACCGGGGAGCTGTTTTTT. Drawing the rest from reference TRBV5-4 and TRBJ2-2, the complete variable domain is ETGVTQSPTHLIKTRGQQVTLRCSSQSGHNTVSWYQQALGQGPQFIFQYYREEENGRGNFPPRFSGLQFPNYSSELNVNALELDDSALYLCASSTRQGGTGELFFGEGSRLTVL.